This TCR beta chain comes out of a study of breast tumors, draining lymph nodes, adjacent tissues. In this sample, this clonotype turned up once. Its target is not known. The CDR3 sequence is 15 residues long. The V gene end was trimmed by 7 bases and the J gene end by 6 bases; junction bases not matched to a gene: 13. Germline CDR1 is DFQATT and CDR2 is SNEGSKA (reference sequence). Breast cancer patients provided tissue from their axillary draining lymph nodes. TCRdb re-called the multiplex PCR reads with MiXCR, one entry per CDR3 protein. Here the sample spans about 220,000 distinct CDR3 sequences, around 34% being singletons. Study findings and constraints: Compared with basal-like, luminal-like tumors shared significantly more repertoire with nontumor tissue.

This receptor was obtained from a female donor with breast cancer. Some clones in this sample may be carry-over from other donors' samples. The V gene is TRBV20-1, the J gene TRBJ2-7; 12 nucleotides agree with TRBD2. The sample taken for sequencing was axillary lymph node tissue. The CDR3 nucleotides read TGCAGTGTTCAGCTAGCGGGAGGGGAGGGAGGCGAGCAGTACTTC. This encodes CSVQLAGGEGGEQYF.